This entry is about one TCR beta chain. Antigen specificity is unknown. Separation from the roughly 670-subject first cohort characterized the roughly 130-subject validation cohort, to which the donors belonged. Profiled with immunoSEQ multiplex PCR; TCRdb holds only in-frame clones, not every one. Among around 60,000 clones listed, about 96% were seen once. Losses at the gene ends were 6 bases for V and 2 bases for J; bases not matched to a gene: 10. The germline gives CDR1 MNHEY, CDR2 SMNVEV (reference sequence). The CDR3 loop spans 15 amino acids. This record belongs to a study of cytomegalovirus exposure and HLA in healthy donors. Whole-study context: Later, an analysis reported that the 120 or so validation repertoires had used the same platform as the roughly 700 first-cohort repertoires. Findings and caveats of the study: Overall, 164 TCR beta chains were annotated as cytomegalovirus-associated. Cytomegalovirus status was reportedly diagnosed by the classifier with high sensitivity and specificity.

Material: PBMCs. This chain uses TRBV27 with TRBJ2-7; 7 positions match TRBD1. This TCR was recovered from a woman aged 18-30 years in good health and CMV-seronegative. The CDR3 sequence is CASSPYPGQTYEQYF. In DNA, the CDR3 is TGTGCCAGCAGCCCCTACCCGGGACAGACCTACGAGCAGTACTTC.